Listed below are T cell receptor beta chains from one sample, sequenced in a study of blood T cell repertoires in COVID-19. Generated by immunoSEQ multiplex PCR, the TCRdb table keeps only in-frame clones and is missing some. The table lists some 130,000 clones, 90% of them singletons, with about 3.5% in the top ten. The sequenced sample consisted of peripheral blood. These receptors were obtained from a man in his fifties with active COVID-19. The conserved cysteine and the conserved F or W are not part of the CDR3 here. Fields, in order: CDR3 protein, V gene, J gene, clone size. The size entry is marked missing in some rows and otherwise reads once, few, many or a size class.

ASSDPGTGNTGELF	TRBV28	TRBJ2-2	.
ASSPGHYGYT	TRBV3-1/TRBV3-2	TRBJ1-2	few
ASSLAVSYNEQF	TRBV7-9	TRBJ2-1	.
ASSLFGAGGNQPQH	TRBV28	TRBJ1-5	.
ASETRGSNQPQH	TRBV3-1/TRBV3-2	TRBJ1-5	.
ASSPRGLAGQETQY	TRBV18	TRBJ2-5	.
ASSPLGGAGNEQF	TRBV5-1	TRBJ2-1	.
ASSFSTEAF	TRBV5-5	TRBJ1-1	.
ASGPEWSLGELF	TRBV12-5	TRBJ2-2	.
SASSQGAIDTQY	TRBV20-1	TRBJ2-3	.
ATSPSRSSYNEQF	TRBV15	TRBJ2-1	.
ASSWTGGYGYT	TRBV5-1	TRBJ1-2	.
ASSLPQAGGDTGELF	TRBV7-8	TRBJ2-2	.
AWSVLAGGEQF	TRBV30	TRBJ2-1	.
SVPGGQVSTDTQY	TRBV29-1	TRBJ2-3	.
ASSEEGRGWETQY	TRBV2	TRBJ2-5	few
ASSLRDRGRTEAF	TRBV7-8	TRBJ1-1	.
ASSLALGGDTEAF	TRBV5-5	TRBJ1-1	.
ASSWDRGTEAF	TRBV6-5	TRBJ1-1	once
ASSFRPDSTDTQY	TRBV5-1	TRBJ2-3	.
ASSPSTGGYEQY	TRBV11-2	TRBJ2-7	.
ASSPHGLSNTGELF	TRBV18	TRBJ2-2	.
ASSKGGTSHEKLF	TRBV21-1	TRBJ1-4	.
ASSVGTGPPGNTIY	TRBV9	TRBJ1-3	.
ASSLWGRGLNTEAF	TRBV5-4	TRBJ1-1	once
ASSSLPGEGETQY	TRBV5-1	TRBJ2-5	.
ASSFLGRTSGPEQF	TRBV27	TRBJ2-1	few
ASSITGEEQF	TRBV5-1	TRBJ2-1	.
ASSPWQGADTQY	TRBV5-5	TRBJ2-3	.
ASSRDSTYNSPLH	TRBV7-8	TRBJ1-6	.
ASSQAGPGANVLT	TRBV3-1/TRBV3-2	TRBJ2-6	.
ASSLETGLGSSTGELF	TRBV5-6	TRBJ2-2	.
ASQMYLWGGREETQY	TRBV11-3	TRBJ2-5	.
ASRSSSRGGPGAQY	TRBV5-6	TRBJ2-5	.
ASSQRGGGLREQY	TRBV6-5	TRBJ2-7	.